This TCR beta chain was sequenced for a study of T cell responses to AZD1222 COVID-19 vaccine. TCRdb's table, derived via immunoSEQ multiplex PCR, lists solely in-frame clones and lacks some. The sample carries approximately 77,000 clones, 92% recorded once. Timing groups of about 4 and about 12 weeks for second doses were pooled. Material: peripheral blood, obtained 28 days after the second AZD1222 dose. The sequence was obtained from an adult who received the AZD1222 COVID-19 vaccine.

The CDR3 nucleotides are TGTGCCAGCAGCTTAAACTCATACAATGAGCAGTTCTTC. Protein sequence: CASSLNSYNEQFF. The gene calls are TRBV7-3 and TRBJ2-1; D ambiguous. The CDR3 is made up of 13 amino acids. V gave up 1 base and J gave up 4 bases, with 5 bases separating them. CDR1 and CDR2 from the germline V gene are SGHTA and FQGTGA.